Listed below are T cell receptor beta chains from one sample, sequenced in a study of cytomegalovirus exposure and HLA in healthy donors. Clones were sequenced by immunoSEQ multiplex PCR, and TCRdb holds only the in-frame ones, with some missing. The sample has 100,000 to 150,000 clones, around 72% seen once. The sample taken for sequencing was PBMCs. The receptors were gathered from a man aged 45-60 years in good health and CMV-seropositive. Both conserved end residues are part of each CDR3. The order of the fields is J gene, V gene, CDR3 protein.

J gene: TRBJ2-3; V gene: TRBV7-6; CDR3 protein: CASSPNNRLVDTQYF
J gene: TRBJ2-7; V gene: TRBV27; CDR3 protein: CASSLYGPSYEQYF
J gene: TRBJ2-7; V gene: TRBV7-2; CDR3 protein: CASSVDRQKAYEQYF
J gene: TRBJ1-6; V gene: TRBV27; CDR3 protein: CASSPMGGDSPLHF
J gene: TRBJ1-1; V gene: TRBV11-2; CDR3 protein: CASSHLTGGVSLTEAFF
J gene: TRBJ1-3; V gene: TRBV11-3; CDR3 protein: CASSPRQGSHSGNTIYF
J gene: TRBJ1-1; V gene: TRBV7-9; CDR3 protein: CASSLGGLTEAFF
J gene: TRBJ2-5; V gene: TRBV2; CDR3 protein: CASSPTPTGATQYF
J gene: TRBJ1-1; V gene: TRBV29-1; CDR3 protein: CSVVGGKSNTEAFF
J gene: TRBJ2-3; V gene: TRBV5-1; CDR3 protein: CASSLRLSGGATDTQYF